Shown below are 12 T cell receptor beta chains from a single sample sequenced in a study of cytomegalovirus exposure and HLA in healthy donors. The study ran its PCR with 60 Vbeta and 13 Jbeta primers. Sequenced by immunoSEQ multiplex PCR; TCRdb stores in-frame clones only, minus some. In the table there are over 70,000 clones, about 77% of which are singletons. Sequencing used PBMCs. The source is a male donor in good health and CMV-seropositive.

J is TRBJ2-1 and V is TRBV4-1; 15 nucleotides agree with TRBD2. CDR3 length equals 16 residues. V lost 5 bases, J lost 10 bases, and 9 bases stayed unmatched. Germline CDR1 reads MGHRA; CDR2 reads YSYEKL. The CDR3 DNA is TGCGCCAGCAGCGTCCGGACTAGCGGGAGGGCGCGAGAGCAGTTCTTC. Its translation is CASSVRTSGRAREQFF.

The CDR3 DNA follows: TGTGCCAGCAGTGAAGGGGGCGGGCCCGACTACAATGAGCAGTTCTTC. It yields the protein CASSEGGGPDYNEQFF. V usage is TRBV6-4 and J usage is TRBJ2-1; 7 bases are shared with TRBD1. Germline CDR1 is MRHNA and CDR2 is SNTAGT. After removal of 3 bases from V and 3 bases from J, the junction contained 8 bases not matched to a gene. CDR3 length equals 16 residues.

CDR3 amino acids: CASRSGGGNTIYF. The CDR3, as DNA: TGTGCCAGCAGGTCAGGGGGCGGAAACACCATATATTTT. V usage is TRBV6-5 and J usage is TRBJ1-3, with 8 positions matching TRBD1. Unmatched junction bases numbered 2, after V lost 6 bases and J lost 4 bases. The CDR3 loop spans 13 amino acids. Germline CDR1 reads MNHEY; CDR2 reads SVGAGI.

The rearrangement uses TRBV28 and TRBJ1-2; TRBD1 agrees at 7 bases. Germline CDR1 and CDR2: MDHEN and SYDVKM. The CDR3 consists of 14 residues. Unmatched junction bases numbered 4, after V lost 6 bases and J lost 0 bases. The CDR3, as DNA: TGTGCCAGCAGGGGCGGGACAGCTAACTATGGCTACACCTTC. Its translation: CASRGGTANYGYTF.

The chain couples TRBV5-6 to TRBJ2-6; D not certain. Per the germline V gene, CDR1 is SGHDT and CDR2 is YYEEEE. V was trimmed by 5 bases and J by 0 bases, leaving 12 bases between them. There are 16 residues in the CDR3. The CDR3 coding sequence is TGTGCCAGCAGTTTGTGGGCGAACTCTGGGGCCAACGTCCTGACTTTC. Protein product: CASSLWANSGANVLTF.

V and J are TRBV18 and TRBJ2-7; 7 bases map to TRBD1. CDR1 is KGHSH and CDR2 is LQKENI in the germline V gene. Trimming cost V 6 bases and J 6 bases; bases outside gene matches: 8. This CDR3 is 13 amino acids long. CDR3 nucleotides: TGTGCCAGCTCCCGAGAACAGGGGTCCGAGCAGTACTTC. This translates into CASSREQGSEQYF.

As DNA, the CDR3 is TGTGCCAGCAGTTTAACAGACAGAAGTAATGAAAAACTGTTTTTT. Its protein product is CASSLTDRSNEKLFF. This chain joins TRBV28 and TRBJ1-4; a possible D gene is TRBD1 (5 bases). Germline CDR1 reads MDHEN; CDR2 reads SYDVKM. V lost 2 bases, J lost 4 bases, and 11 bases lay in between. This CDR3 is built from 15 residues.

The J gene is TRBJ2-7, the V gene TRBV28, with D possibly being TRBD2 (6 bases). V lost 5 bases to trimming and J lost 5 bases, with 16 bases between them. Germline V gene lookup returns CDR1 MDHEN and CDR2 SYDVKM. The CDR3 runs to 14 residues. This chain's CDR3 is CASSLERVQDEQYF. CDR3 DNA sequence: TGTGCCAGCAGTCTGGAGCGGGTCCAAGACGAGCAGTACTTC.

The chain combines TRBV6-1 with TRBJ2-1, with 10 bases identical to TRBD2. Trimming at V came to 3 bases and at J to 6 bases, leaving 11 bases not matched to a gene. Germline V gene sequence: CDR1 MNHNS, CDR2 SASEGT. CDR3 length: 17 amino acids. The CDR3 DNA follows: TGTGCCAGCAGTGATGCGACATGGCTAGCGGGAGTCAATGAGCAGTTCTTC. Its protein product is CASSDATWLAGVNEQFF.

CDR3: CASSWTGERETQYF. DNA of the CDR3: TGTGCCAGCAGCTGGACAGGGGAAAGGGAGACCCAGTACTTC. V and J are TRBV7-9 and TRBJ2-5; 9 bases fit TRBD1. CDR1 is SEHNR and CDR2 is FQNEAQ in the germline V gene (reference sequence). The trim removed 4 bases at V and 5 bases at J, leaving 5 bases unmatched. This CDR3 region has 14 residues.

The chain is built from TRBV11-2 and TRBJ2-7; 7 nucleotides agree with TRBD1. This CDR3 is built from 15 residues. Trimming at V came to 6 bases and at J to 2 bases, leaving 10 bases not matched to a gene. CDR1 and CDR2 (germline): SGHAT, FQNNGV. Here the CDR3 DNA reads TGTGCCAGCAGTCTAACAGGGGCTCCCCCCTACGAGCAGTACTTC. Its translation is CASSLTGAPPYEQYF.

The genes are TRBV19 and TRBJ1-2, with D perhaps matching TRBD1 (6 bases). The CDR3 is made up of 14 amino acids. CDR1 is LNHDA, CDR2 SQIVND, per germline (reference sequence). The V gene lost 3 bases and the J gene lost 3 bases, with 11 bases spanning the gap. The CDR3 DNA reads TGTGCCAGTAGTATTTATTCAGGGGACTATGGCTACACCTTC. Translating gives CASSIYSGDYGYTF.